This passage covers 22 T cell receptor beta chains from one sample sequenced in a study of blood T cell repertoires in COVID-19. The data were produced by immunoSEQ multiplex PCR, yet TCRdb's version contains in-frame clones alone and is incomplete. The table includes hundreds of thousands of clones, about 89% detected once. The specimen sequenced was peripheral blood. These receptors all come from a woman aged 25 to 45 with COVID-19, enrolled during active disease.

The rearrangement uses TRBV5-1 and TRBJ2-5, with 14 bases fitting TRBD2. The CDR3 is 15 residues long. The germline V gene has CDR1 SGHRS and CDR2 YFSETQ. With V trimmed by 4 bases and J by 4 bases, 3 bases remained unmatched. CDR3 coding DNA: TGCGCCAGCAGCCAGGGGACTAGCGGGGGAGAGACCCAGTACTTC. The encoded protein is CASSQGTSGGETQYF.

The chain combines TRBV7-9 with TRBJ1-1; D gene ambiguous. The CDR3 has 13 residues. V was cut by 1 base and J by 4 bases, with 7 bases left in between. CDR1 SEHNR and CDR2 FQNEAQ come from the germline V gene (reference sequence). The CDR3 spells CASSLVGSTEAFF. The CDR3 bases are TGTGCCAGCAGCTTAGTAGGGAGCACTGAAGCTTTCTTT.

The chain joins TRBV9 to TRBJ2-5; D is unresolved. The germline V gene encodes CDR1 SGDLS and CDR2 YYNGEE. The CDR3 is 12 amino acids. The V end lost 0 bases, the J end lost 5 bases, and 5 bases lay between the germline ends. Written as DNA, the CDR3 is TGTGCCAGCAGCGTAGATTCTGAGACCCAGTACTTC. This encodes CASSVDSETQYF.

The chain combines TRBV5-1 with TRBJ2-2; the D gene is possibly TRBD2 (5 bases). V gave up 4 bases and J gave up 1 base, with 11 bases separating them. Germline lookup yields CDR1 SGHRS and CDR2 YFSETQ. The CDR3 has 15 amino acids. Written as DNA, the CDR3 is TGCGCCAGCAGCGGTCGGGGTGTGAACACCGGGGAGCTGTTTTTT. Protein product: CASSGRGVNTGELFF.

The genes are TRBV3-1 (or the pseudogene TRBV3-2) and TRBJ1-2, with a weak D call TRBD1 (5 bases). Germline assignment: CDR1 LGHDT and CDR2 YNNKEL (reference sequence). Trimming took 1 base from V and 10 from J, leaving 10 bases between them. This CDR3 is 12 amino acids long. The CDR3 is CASSQGGESYTF. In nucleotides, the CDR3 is TGTGCCAGCAGCCAAGGGGGGGAGTCCTACACCTTC.

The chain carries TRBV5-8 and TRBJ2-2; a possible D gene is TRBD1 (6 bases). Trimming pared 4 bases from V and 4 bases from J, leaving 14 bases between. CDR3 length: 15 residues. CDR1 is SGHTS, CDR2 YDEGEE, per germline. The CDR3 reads CASSQITGSTGELFF. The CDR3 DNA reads TGTGCCAGCAGCCAAATTACAGGGTCCACCGGGGAGCTGTTTTTT.

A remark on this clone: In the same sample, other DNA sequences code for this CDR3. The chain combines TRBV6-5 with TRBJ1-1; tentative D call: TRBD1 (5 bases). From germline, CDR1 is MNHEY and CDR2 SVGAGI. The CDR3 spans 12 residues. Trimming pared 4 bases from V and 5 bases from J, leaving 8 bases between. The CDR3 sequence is CASSWGGTEAFF. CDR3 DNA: TGTGCCAGCAGTTGGGGGGGGACTGAAGCTTTCTTT.

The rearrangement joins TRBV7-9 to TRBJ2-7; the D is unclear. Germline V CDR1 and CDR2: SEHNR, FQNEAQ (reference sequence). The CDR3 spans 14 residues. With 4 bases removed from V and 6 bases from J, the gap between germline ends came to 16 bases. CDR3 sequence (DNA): TGTGCCAGCAGCTCCGTGTCTATTGGGCCCGAGCAGTACGTC. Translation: CASSSVSIGPEQYV.

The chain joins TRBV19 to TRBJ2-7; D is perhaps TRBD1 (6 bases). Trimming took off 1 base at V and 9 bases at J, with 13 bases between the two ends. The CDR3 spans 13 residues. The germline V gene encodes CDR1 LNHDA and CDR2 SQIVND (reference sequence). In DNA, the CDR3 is TGTGCCAGTAGTATAGGGACAGTGGATCTGCAGTACTTC. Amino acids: CASSIGTVDLQYF.

This chain's CDR3 is CASSLTQGVYNSPLHF. CDR3 sequence (DNA): TGTGCCAGCAGCTTGACACAGGGAGTCTATAATTCACCCCTCCACTTT. This chain uses TRBV5-4 with TRBJ1-6; D is possibly TRBD1 (6 bases). Per germline, CDR1 SGHNT and CDR2 YYREEE (reference sequence). Trimming stripped 1 base from V and 3 bases from J, with 11 bases between. The CDR3 consists of 16 residues.

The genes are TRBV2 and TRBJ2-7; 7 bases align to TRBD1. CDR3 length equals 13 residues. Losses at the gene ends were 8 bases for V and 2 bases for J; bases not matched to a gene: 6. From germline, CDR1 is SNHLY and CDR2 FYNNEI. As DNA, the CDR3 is TGTGCCAGCGAGTCGACAGGGCCCTACGAGCAGTACTTC. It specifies CASESTGPYEQYF.

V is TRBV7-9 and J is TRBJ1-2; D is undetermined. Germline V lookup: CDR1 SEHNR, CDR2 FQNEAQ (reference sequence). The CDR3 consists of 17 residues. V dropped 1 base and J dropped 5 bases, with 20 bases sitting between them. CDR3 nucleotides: TGTGCCAGCAGCTTAGGGTATTCTCTTCACGGAGATTATGGCTACACCTTC. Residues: CASSLGYSLHGDYGYTF.

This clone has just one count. CDR3 protein: CASSLYGEPTGSKETQYF. The CDR3 nucleotides are TGTGCCAGCAGCTTATATGGGGAACCGACAGGGAGTAAAGAGACCCAGTACTTC. The chain recombines TRBV7-9 with TRBJ2-5; the match to TRBD1 covers 7 bases. This CDR3 region has 18 residues. V lost 2 bases to trimming and J lost 3 bases; unmatched junction nucleotides: 15. Per germline, CDR1 SEHNR and CDR2 FQNEAQ (reference sequence).

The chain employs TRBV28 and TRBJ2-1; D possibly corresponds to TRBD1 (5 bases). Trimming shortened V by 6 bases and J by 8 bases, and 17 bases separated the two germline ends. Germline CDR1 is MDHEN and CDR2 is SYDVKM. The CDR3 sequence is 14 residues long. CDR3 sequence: CASRPNQGYYEQFF. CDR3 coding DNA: TGTGCCAGCAGACCTAATCAGGGATACTATGAGCAGTTCTTC.

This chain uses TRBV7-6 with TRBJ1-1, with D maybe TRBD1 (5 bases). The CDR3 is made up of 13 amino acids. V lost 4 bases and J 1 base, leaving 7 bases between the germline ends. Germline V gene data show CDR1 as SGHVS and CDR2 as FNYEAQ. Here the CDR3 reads CASSSQENTEAFF. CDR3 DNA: TGTGCCAGCAGCTCACAGGAGAACACTGAAGCTTTCTTT.

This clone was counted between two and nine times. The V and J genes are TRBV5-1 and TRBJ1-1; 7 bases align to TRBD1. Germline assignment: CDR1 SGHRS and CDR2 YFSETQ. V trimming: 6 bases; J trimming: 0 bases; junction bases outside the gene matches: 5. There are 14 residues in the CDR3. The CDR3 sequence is CASTLTGMNTEAFF. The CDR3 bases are TGCGCCAGCACCCTGACAGGGATGAACACTGAAGCTTTCTTT.

The CDR3 bases are TGTGCCAGCAGTAAACAGGGGTCGGCTAATTCACCCCTCCACTTT. Translated: CASSKQGSANSPLHF. The genes are TRBV28 and TRBJ1-6, with 7 bases fitting TRBD1. Germline values: CDR1 MDHEN, CDR2 SYDVKM. The trim removed 5 bases at V and 6 bases at J, leaving 7 bases unmatched. The CDR3 has 15 residues.

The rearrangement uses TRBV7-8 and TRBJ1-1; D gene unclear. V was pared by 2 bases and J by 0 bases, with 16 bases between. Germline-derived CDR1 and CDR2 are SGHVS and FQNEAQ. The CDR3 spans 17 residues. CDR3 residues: CASSLNLGNWMNTEAFF. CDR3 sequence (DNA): TGTGCCAGCAGCTTAAATCTCGGGAATTGGATGAACACTGAAGCTTTCTTT.

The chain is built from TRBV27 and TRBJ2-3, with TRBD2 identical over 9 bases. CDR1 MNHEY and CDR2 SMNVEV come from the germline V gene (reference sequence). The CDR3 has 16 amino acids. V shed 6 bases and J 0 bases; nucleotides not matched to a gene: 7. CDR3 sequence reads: CASRIAGAYSTDTQYF. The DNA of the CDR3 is TGTGCCAGCAGAATAGCGGGAGCTTATAGCACAGATACGCAGTATTTT.

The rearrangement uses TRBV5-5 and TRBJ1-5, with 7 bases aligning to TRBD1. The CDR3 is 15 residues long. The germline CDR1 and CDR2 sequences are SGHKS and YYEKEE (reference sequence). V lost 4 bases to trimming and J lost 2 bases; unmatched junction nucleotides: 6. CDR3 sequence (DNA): TGTGCCAGCAGCGAGGACAGGTTTGGCAATCAGCCCCAGCATTTT. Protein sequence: CASSEDRFGNQPQHF.

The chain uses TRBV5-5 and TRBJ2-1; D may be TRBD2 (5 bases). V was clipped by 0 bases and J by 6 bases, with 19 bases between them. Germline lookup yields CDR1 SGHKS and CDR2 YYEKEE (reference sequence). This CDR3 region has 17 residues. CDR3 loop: CASSLATSNVGGNEQFF. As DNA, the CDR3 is TGTGCCAGCAGCTTGGCCACCTCCAATGTCGGAGGCAATGAGCAGTTCTTC.

The CDR3 here is CASSSGGTYNEQFF. DNA of the CDR3: TGTGCCAGCAGTTCAGGGGGCACCTACAATGAGCAGTTCTTC. The V call is TRBV6-5, the J call TRBJ2-1; 8 nucleotides agree with TRBD1. The trim removed 4 bases at V and 2 bases at J, leaving 1 base unmatched. Germline V lookup: CDR1 MNHEY, CDR2 SVGAGI. The CDR3 has 14 residues.